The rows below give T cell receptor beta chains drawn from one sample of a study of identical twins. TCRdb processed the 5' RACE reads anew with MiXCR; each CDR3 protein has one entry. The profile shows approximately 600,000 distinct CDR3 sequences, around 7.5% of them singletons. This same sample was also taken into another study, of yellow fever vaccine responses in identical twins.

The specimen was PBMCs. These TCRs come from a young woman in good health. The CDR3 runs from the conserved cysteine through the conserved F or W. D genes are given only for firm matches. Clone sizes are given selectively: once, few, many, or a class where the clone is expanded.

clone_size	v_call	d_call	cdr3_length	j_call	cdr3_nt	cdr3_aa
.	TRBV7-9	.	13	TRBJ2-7	TGTGCCAGCAGCTTAGGGGACCTCTACGAGCAGTACTTC	CASSLGDLYEQYF
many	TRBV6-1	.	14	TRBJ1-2	TGTGCCAGCAGGCTCTCAGGGGCTAACTATGGCTACACCTTC	CASRLSGANYGYTF
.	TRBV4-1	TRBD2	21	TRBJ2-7	TGCGCCAGCAGCCAAGCCCAGCCTGGGAGCGGGAGATTGAACGTCGGGTACGAGCAGTACTTC	CASSQAQPGSGRLNVGYEQYF
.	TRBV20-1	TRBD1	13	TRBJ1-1	TGCAGTGCTAACCGGGACAGGGTCACTGAAGCTTTCTTT	CSANRDRVTEAFF
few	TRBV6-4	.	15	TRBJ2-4	TGTGCCAGCAGTGACTCGGCAGGGACGTCTAACATTCAGTACTTC	CASSDSAGTSNIQYF
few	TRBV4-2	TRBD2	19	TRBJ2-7	TGTGCCAGCAGCCAAGAACCCACCCCCTCTAGCGGACTAACCTACGAGCAGTACTTC	CASSQEPTPSSGLTYEQYF
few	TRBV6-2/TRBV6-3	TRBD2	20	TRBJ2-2	TGTGCCAGCAGTCACCCCGCGATTCTAGCGGGGGGGCCTGACACCGGGGAGCTGTTTTTT	CASSHPAILAGGPDTGELFF
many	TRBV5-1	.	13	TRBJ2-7	TGCGCCAGCAGCGGTAGCGGCCTCTACGAGCAGTACTTC	CASSGSGLYEQYF
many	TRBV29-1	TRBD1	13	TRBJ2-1	TGCAGCGTGACCCCGACAGGGCGCAATGAGCAGTTCTTC	CSVTPTGRNEQFF
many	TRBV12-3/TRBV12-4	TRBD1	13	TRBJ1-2	TGTGCCAGCAGTACAGGGGGCTGGGATGGCTACACCTTC	CASSTGGWDGYTF
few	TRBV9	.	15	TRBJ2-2	TGTGCCAGCAGCGTAGCGTGGAGGCAGACCGGGGAGCTGTTTTTT	CASSVAWRQTGELFF
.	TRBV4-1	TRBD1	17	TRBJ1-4	TGCGCCAGCAGCGCAGGGGGTTCAGGTGGGCCTAATGAAAAACTGTTTTTT	CASSAGGSGGPNEKLFF
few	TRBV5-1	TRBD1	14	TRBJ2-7	TGCGCCAGCAGCCCCGGACAGGGGGCGGTCGAGCAGTACTTC	CASSPGQGAVEQYF
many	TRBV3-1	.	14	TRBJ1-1	TGTGCCAGCAGCCAAGTCCATGGGTACACTGAAGCTTTCTTT	CASSQVHGYTEAFF
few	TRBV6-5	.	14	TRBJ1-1	TGTGCCAGCAGTTACGTTGGGGGGGCCACTGAAGCTTTCTTT	CASSYVGGATEAFF
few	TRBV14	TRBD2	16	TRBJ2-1	TGTGCCAGCAGCCGCGGGACTAGCGGGAGTTACAATGAGCAGTTCTTC	CASSRGTSGSYNEQFF
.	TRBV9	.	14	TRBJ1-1	TGTGCCAGCAGCGCGGGGGGTCTCGAGACTGAAGCTTTCTTT	CASSAGGLETEAFF
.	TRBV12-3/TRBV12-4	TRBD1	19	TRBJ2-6	TGTGCCAGCAGCTTCTCTTCAGGGGGAGTTAGCTCTGGGGCCAACGTCCTGACTTTC	CASSFSSGGVSSGANVLTF
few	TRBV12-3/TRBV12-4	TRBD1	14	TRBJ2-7	TGTGCCAGCAGTACCGGACAGGCGACCTACGAGCAGTACTTC	CASSTGQATYEQYF
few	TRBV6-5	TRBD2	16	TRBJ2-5	TGTGCCAGCAGTTACTCTAGCGGGGGCCTAGCGGAGACCCAGTACTTC	CASSYSSGGLAETQYF
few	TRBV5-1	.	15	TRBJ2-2	TGCGCCAGCAGCAACCAGGGCCCCGACACCGGGGAGCTGTTTTTT	CASSNQGPDTGELFF
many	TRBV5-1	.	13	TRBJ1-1	TGCGCCAGCAGCTTGGACTTGAACACTGAAGCTTTCTTT	CASSLDLNTEAFF